This passage covers 31 T cell receptor beta chains from one sample sequenced in a study of T-cell memory formation after mild COVID-19. TCRdb used MiXCR to reprocess the 5' RACE reads, holding one entry per CDR3 protein. The sample has just over 300,000 distinct CDR3 sequences, approximately 19% seen once. Sequencing used PBMCs or a T cell subset sorted from them (not recorded which). Receptors originate from a man aged 18 to 30 who had mild COVID-19 (a few samples of this study predate the infection). Cell type and time point are not known.

The chain combines TRBV10-3 with TRBJ2-5, with D perhaps TRBD1 (6 bases). This CDR3 is 17 amino acids long. The V end lost 0 bases, the J end lost 3 bases, and 17 bases lay between the germline ends. From germline, CDR1 is ENHRY and CDR2 SYGVKD. The CDR3 nucleotides are TGTGCCATCAGTGAGTCGGATCAGGGGAAGAAGGAAGAGACCCAGTACTTC. As protein: CAISESDQGKKEETQYF.

This clonotype was picked up a small number of times. This chain links TRBV20-1 with TRBJ2-7, with no clear D. Germline loops: CDR1 DFQATT, CDR2 SNEGSKA (reference sequence). CDR3 size: 11 residues. Trimming left V 2 bases short and J 4 bases short, with 6 bases between. The CDR3 loop is CSARSFYEQYV. Written as DNA, the CDR3 is TGCAGTGCTAGATCATTTTACGAGCAGTACGTC.

The table lists this clonotype with many counts. This chain joins TRBV24-1 and TRBJ2-4; D may be TRBD2 (6 bases). This CDR3 is built from 15 residues. CDR1 is KGHDR, CDR2 SFDVKD, per germline. Trimming left V 3 bases short and J 1 base short, with 9 bases between. The chain's CDR3 is CATSDVGGAKNIQYF. The CDR3, as DNA: TGTGCCACCAGTGATGTTGGGGGGGCCAAAAACATTCAGTACTTC.

This clonotype was counted only a few times. The rearrangement links TRBV7-8 to TRBJ2-5; 11 positions match TRBD2. Germline-derived CDR1 and CDR2 are SGHVS and FQNEAQ. This CDR3 region has 16 residues. The trim removed 4 bases at V and 5 bases at J, leaving 9 bases unmatched. The CDR3 region is CASSSLAGGFLETQYF. In DNA form, the CDR3 reads TGTGCCAGCAGCTCCCTAGCGGGGGGCTTCCTCGAGACCCAGTACTTC.

V is TRBV6-2 or TRBV6-3 and J is TRBJ2-7; D unclear. CDR1 and CDR2 from the germline V gene are MNHEY and SVGEGT. The CDR3 totals 15 residues. V was trimmed by 0 bases and J by 9 bases, leaving 18 bases between them. The CDR3 protein is CASSYSSLGGLTQYV. In nucleotides, the CDR3 is TGTGCCAGCAGTTACTCAAGCCTGGGCGGCTTAACGCAGTACGTC.

The chain has TRBV12-2 and TRBJ2-3; the D segment call TRBD1 is taken from the table without a DNA check. TRBV12-2 is reported as a pseudogene. The CDR3 loop spans 16 amino acids. CDR3: CASRLAMDRGTDTQYF. The CDR3 bases are TGTGCAAGTCGCTTAGCGATGGACAGGGGCACAGATACGCAGTATTTT.

The sample holds a few counts of this clonotype. V gene TRBV12-3 or TRBV12-4 combines with J gene TRBJ1-1, with D perhaps TRBD1 (6 bases). Trimming took 4 bases from V and 1 from J, leaving 13 bases between them. This CDR3 spans 15 amino acids. CDR3 in amino acids: CASSSLTGANTEAFF. For the CDR3, the DNA is TGTGCCAGCAGTTCCTTGACGGGGGCGAACACTGAAGCTTTCTTT.

This clonotype was observed a handful of times. The chain employs TRBV12-3 or TRBV12-4 and TRBJ2-7; D perhaps matches TRBD2 (6 bases). Trimming shortened V by 2 bases and J by 5 bases, and 13 bases separated the two germline ends. The CDR3 runs 14 residues. The CDR3 coding sequence is TGTGCCAGCAGTTTATCTCTCGGAGGGAACGAGCAGTACTTC. It is translated as CASSLSLGGNEQYF.

In this sample, this clonotype turned up a few times. The J gene is TRBJ2-1, the V gene TRBV11-2; D uncertain. CDR1 is SGHAT and CDR2 is FQNNGV in the germline V gene. Between the trimmed V and J ends, which lost 2 bases and 0 bases, there was a span of 11 bases. This CDR3 is built from 16 residues. CDR3 in DNA: TGTGCCAGCAGCTTAACCGTACGGAGCTCCTACAATGAGCAGTTCTTC. Its translation: CASSLTVRSSYNEQFF. Variable domain in full (rest from reference TRBV11-2 and TRBJ2-1): EAGVAQSPRYKIIEKRQSVAFWCNPISGHATLYWYQQILGQGPKLLIQFQNNGVVDDSQLPKDRFSAERLKGVDSTLKIQPAKLEDSAVYLCASSLTVRSSYNEQFFGPGTRLTVL.

This clonotype was seen only a few times. This rearrangement joins TRBV20-1 to TRBJ2-5, with a weak D call TRBD2 (5 bases). There are 13 residues in the CDR3. CDR1 is DFQATT, CDR2 SNEGSKA, per germline (reference sequence). Trimming took off 5 bases at V and 2 bases at J, with 12 bases between the two ends. The CDR3 sequence: CSAGGPDQETQYF. The DNA for the CDR3 is TGCAGTGCTGGAGGACCGGATCAAGAGACCCAGTACTTC.

J is TRBJ2-6 and V is TRBV28, with no clear D. The length of the CDR3 is 15 residues. Germline V gene sequence: CDR1 MDHEN, CDR2 SYDVKM. Trimming shortened V by 7 bases and J by 0 bases, and 10 bases separated the two germline ends. CDR3 in DNA: TGTGCCAGCACCGCCCCCCTCTCTGGGGCCAACGTCCTGACTTTC. This translates into CASTAPLSGANVLTF.

The table lists this clonotype with a few counts. This chain uses TRBV11-3 with TRBJ2-4; the D gene is possibly TRBD1 (7 bases). The germline V gene has CDR1 SGHNT and CDR2 YENEEA. V was clipped by 1 base and J by 6 bases, with 10 bases between them. The length of the CDR3 is 14 residues. The CDR3 DNA sequence: TGTGCCAGCAGCTTAGGCGGGGACAGAAACATTCAGTACTTC. This sequence encodes CASSLGGDRNIQYF. Full variable domain (rest looked up from reference TRBV11-3 and TRBJ2-4): EAGVVQSPRYKIIEKKQPVAFWCNPISGHNTLYWYLQNLGQGPELLIRYENEEAVDDSQLPKDRFSAERLKGVDSTLKIQPAELGDSAVYLCASSLGGDRNIQYFGAGTRLSVL.

This clonotype was seen a handful of times. V gene TRBV6-2 or TRBV6-3 combines with J gene TRBJ2-1, with D uncertain. This CDR3 region has 14 residues. CDR1 is MNHEY and CDR2 is SVGEGT in the germline V gene. Between the trimmed V and J ends, which lost 6 bases and 5 bases, there was a span of 14 bases. The CDR3: CASSPLGEDNEQFF. The CDR3 DNA is TGTGCCAGCAGCCCCTTGGGCGAAGACAATGAGCAGTTCTTC.

This clonotype has a count of ten or more. The chain links TRBV7-2 to TRBJ1-5; D gene uncertain. Trimming took off 1 base at V and 5 bases at J, with 12 bases between the two ends. Germline V gene sequence: CDR1 SGHTA, CDR2 FQGNSA. This CDR3 comprises 15 residues. DNA of the CDR3: TGTGCCAGCAGCTTAGAAGTAGGCGAGTATCAGCCCCAGCATTTT. Amino acid sequence: CASSLEVGEYQPQHF.

This clonotype has only one observation. The chain employs TRBV5-6 and TRBJ2-5; TRBD2 might be the D (5 bases). Per the germline V gene, CDR1 is SGHDT and CDR2 is YYEEEE. V shed 1 base and J shed 3 bases, with 7 bases lying between them. The CDR3 runs 13 residues. The CDR3 nucleotides are TGTGCCAGCAGCTTGCTGGAGGAAGAGACCCAGTACTTC. Its translation is CASSLLEEETQYF.

The chain joins TRBV7-9 to TRBJ1-4; perhaps TRBD1 as D (6 bases). The V end was cut by 4 bases, the J end by 5 bases, with 20 bases between. Germline V CDR1 and CDR2: SEHNR, FQNEAQ (reference sequence). The CDR3 has 17 residues. The CDR3 sequence: CASSSGVYSGHNEKLFF. In DNA form, the CDR3 reads TGTGCCAGCAGCTCAGGGGTTTACAGTGGACACAATGAAAAACTGTTTTTT.

The genes are TRBV5-4 and TRBJ2-1, with D possibly matching TRBD2 (5 bases). This CDR3 is built from 13 residues. Per the germline V gene, CDR1 is SGHNT and CDR2 is YYREEE (reference sequence). Trimming removed 4 bases from V and 8 bases from J, with 13 bases in between. CDR3 in DNA: TGTGCCAGCAGCGGACTGGGCGGCTATGAGCAGTTCTTC. Translation: CASSGLGGYEQFF.

The chain has TRBV7-7 and TRBJ2-3; 10 bases align to TRBD1. The CDR3 extends over 15 amino acids. Trimming cost V 5 bases and J 4 bases; bases outside gene matches: 6. Germline assignment: CDR1 SSHAT and CDR2 FNYEAQ (reference sequence). Here the CDR3 DNA reads TGTGCCAGCAGCCCAGACAGGGGGCACGCAGATACGCAGTATTTT. Translating it yields CASSPDRGHADTQYF.

This clonotype was seen more than once but under ten times. The chain combines TRBV5-1 with TRBJ2-5; a weak D match, TRBD1 (6 bases). CDR1 is SGHRS and CDR2 is YFSETQ in the germline V gene. V lost 4 bases to trimming and J lost 0 bases, with 13 bases between them. This CDR3 region has 15 residues. CDR3 DNA: TGCGCCAGCAGCCATGGGACATCGAACCAAGAGACCCAGTACTTC. Protein product: CASSHGTSNQETQYF.

This clonotype was seen more than once but under ten times. V is TRBV6-6 and J is TRBJ2-1; 8 bases are shared with TRBD1. Germline trimming cut 8 bases from V and 2 bases from J; bases unmatched to any gene: 11. The CDR3 loop spans 16 amino acids. Germline CDR1 and CDR2: MNHNY and SVGAGI (reference sequence). The CDR3 loop is CASWGEDRVAYNEQFF. The CDR3, as DNA: TGTGCCAGCTGGGGAGAGGACAGGGTAGCCTACAATGAGCAGTTCTTC.

The table lists this clonotype with a few counts. The rearrangement uses TRBV7-2 and TRBJ1-1; D is unclear. Germline CDR1 SGHTA, CDR2 FQGNSA. V lost 5 bases and J 8 bases, leaving 33 bases between the germline ends. This CDR3 spans 19 amino acids. The CDR3 DNA reads as TGTGCCAGCAGCCCAGACCTTAGTCGGGCGTCGTCGTGGGCTACGGAAGCTTTCTTT. It codes for CASSPDLSRASSWATEAFF.

This clonotype was recorded at least ten times. The J gene is TRBJ2-1, the V gene TRBV7-9, with D possibly TRBD1 on 5 matching bases. The CDR3 runs 15 residues. V was clipped by 3 bases and J by 3 bases, with 12 bases between them. Per germline, CDR1 SEHNR and CDR2 FQNEAQ (reference sequence). The CDR3 loop reads CASSFASGRYNEQFF. The CDR3 nucleotides read TGTGCCAGCAGCTTCGCGTCAGGGCGCTACAATGAGCAGTTCTTC. Drawing the rest from reference TRBV7-9 and TRBJ2-1, the complete variable domain is DTGVSQNPRHKITKRGQNVTFRCDPISEHNRLYWYRQTLGQGPEFLTYFQNEAQLEKSRLLSDRFSAERPKGSFSTLEIQRTEQGDSAMYLCASSFASGRYNEQFFGPGTRLTVL.

This clonotype was seen a handful of times. The V and J genes are TRBV12-3 or TRBV12-4 and TRBJ2-7; D tentatively reads TRBD1 or TRBD2 (5 bases each). V lost 2 bases to trimming and J lost 2 bases, with 10 bases between them. The CDR3 has 14 residues. CDR3 in DNA: TGTGCCAGCAGTTTACGGGACCGAGCCTACGAGCAGTACTTC. Translating gives CASSLRDRAYEQYF.

This clonotype showed up just a few times. The J gene is TRBJ2-2, the V gene TRBV9, with a weak D call TRBD2 (6 bases). In germline, CDR1 is SGDLS, CDR2 YYNGEE. V was trimmed by 0 bases and J by 5 bases, leaving 11 bases between them. This CDR3 spans 15 amino acids. CDR3 amino acids: CASSVEGRLTGELFF. Here the CDR3 DNA reads TGTGCCAGCAGCGTAGAAGGGAGGTTAACCGGGGAGCTGTTTTTT.

This clonotype appeared a few times. This chain joins TRBV4-3 and TRBJ1-4, with 7 nucleotides matching TRBD1. There are 15 residues in the CDR3. The junction had 10 bases not matched to a gene; V was cut back by 4 bases and J by 8 bases. From germline, CDR1 is LGHNA and CDR2 YSLEER. Written as DNA, the CDR3 is TGCGCCAGCAGCCGACTAGGGGGCGCGGAGGAAAAACTGTTTTTT. Translating gives CASSRLGGAEEKLFF.

This clonotype was seen a handful of times. The chain combines TRBV7-6 with TRBJ1-2; D is unresolved. Germline values: CDR1 SGHVS, CDR2 FNYEAQ. V was clipped by 0 bases and J by 5 bases, with 10 bases between them. This CDR3 contains 14 residues. The CDR3 DNA sequence: TGTGCCAGCAGCTTAGCGCGGTCGGGGTATGGCTACACCTTC. Its protein is CASSLARSGYGYTF.

V gene TRBV19 combines with J gene TRBJ1-5; no firm D call. V lost 8 bases and J 2 bases, leaving 10 bases between the germline ends. This CDR3 is built from 13 residues. The V gene's germline CDR1 is LNHDA and CDR2 SQIVND (reference sequence). The CDR3 nucleotides read TGTGCCAGTGGTGGATGGGGCAATCAGCCCCAGCATTTT. Protein product: CASGGWGNQPQHF.

This rearrangement joins TRBV28 to TRBJ1-1; 10 bases match TRBD1. Trimming removed 2 bases from V and 11 bases from J; junction bases left unmatched: 5. CDR3 length: 13 amino acids. CDR1 and CDR2 from the germline V gene are MDHEN and SYDVKM. The CDR3 coding sequence is TGTGCCAGCAGTTTAATGGGACAGGGGATCGCTTTCTTT. Amino acids: CASSLMGQGIAFF.

The chain uses TRBV20-1 and TRBJ1-1, with 8 bases matching TRBD1. The germline V gene has CDR1 DFQATT and CDR2 SNEGSKA (reference sequence). Trimming at V came to 1 base and at J to 2 bases, leaving 3 bases not matched to a gene. The CDR3 has 14 amino acids. CDR3 sequence reads: CSARGDRSNTEAFF. The DNA for the CDR3 is TGCAGTGCTAGAGGGGACAGGAGTAACACTGAAGCTTTCTTT.

The chain has TRBV6-2 or TRBV6-3 and TRBJ2-1, with D unresolved. The CDR3 length is 12 residues. Trimming removed 6 bases from V and 12 bases from J, with 15 bases in between. The V gene's germline CDR1 is MNHEY and CDR2 SVGEGT. The CDR3 reads CASRNGPAAQFF. The CDR3 coding sequence is TGTGCCAGCAGAAACGGGCCCGCGGCGCAGTTCTTC.

This clonotype was counted between two and nine times. This chain links TRBV29-1 with TRBJ2-7, with TRBD2 matching 10 bases. V was clipped by 3 bases and J by 4 bases; unmatched bases: 3. Germline V gene lookup returns CDR1 SQVTM and CDR2 ANQGSEA. The CDR3 sequence is 13 residues long. The CDR3 is CSVEVAGGYEQYF. DNA of the CDR3: TGCAGCGTTGAGGTAGCGGGGGGTTACGAGCAGTACTTC.